Presented here are 17 T cell receptor beta chains from one specimen sequenced in a study of cytomegalovirus exposure and HLA in healthy donors. Primers included in the PCR were 60 Vbeta and 13 Jbeta primers. Assay used: immunoSEQ multiplex PCR; TCRdb lists only in-frame clones, some missing. The profile shows 150,000 or so clones, 70% to 85% of them singletons. Source material: PBMCs. These receptor sequences come from a man aged 50 to 59 in good health and CMV-seropositive.

The rearrangement joins TRBV28 to TRBJ2-3; D might be TRBD2 (6 bases). The CDR3 has 15 residues. Germline V gene sequence: CDR1 MDHEN, CDR2 SYDVKM. V was shortened by 2 bases and J by 3 bases, with 12 bases between the two germline ends. The CDR3 coding sequence is TGTGCCAGCAGTTTAGGGGGAGGTGGAACAGATACGCAGTATTTT. It specifies CASSLGGGGTDTQYF.

DNA for the CDR3: TGTGCCAGCAGCTCAGGACTAGCGGGCTACGAGCAGTACTTC. Protein: CASSSGLAGYEQYF. The J gene is TRBJ2-7, the V gene TRBV5-4, with 11 bases lining up with TRBD2. CDR3 length: 14 residues. With V trimmed by 3 bases and J by 3 bases, 2 bases remained unmatched. CDR1 SGHNT and CDR2 YYREEE come from the germline V gene (reference sequence). Full variable domain (outside the CDR3, taken from reference TRBV5-4 and TRBJ2-7): ETGVTQSPTHLIKTRGQQVTLRCSSQSGHNTVSWYQQALGQGPQFIFQYYREEENGRGNFPPRFSGLQFPNYSSELNVNALELDDSALYLCASSSGLAGYEQYFGPGTRLTVT.

The chain uses TRBV5-6 and TRBJ2-2; TRBD2 matches at 7 bases. The CDR3 is 16 amino acids. Germline values: CDR1 SGHDT, CDR2 YYEEEE. Unmatched junction bases numbered 10, after V lost 5 bases and J lost 3 bases. The CDR3 nucleotides read TGTGCCAGCAGTCGACCCACAGCGGGGTACACCGGGGAGCTGTTTTTT. It encodes CASSRPTAGYTGELFF.

The chain employs TRBV5-4 and TRBJ2-7; 7 nucleotides align to TRBD2. Per the germline V gene, CDR1 is SGHNT and CDR2 is YYREEE (reference sequence). The V segment lost 1 base and the J segment 3 bases; nucleotides outside the gene matches: 7. The length of the CDR3 is 15 residues. The CDR3 spells CASSLPTSRYYEQYV. In DNA form, the CDR3 reads TGTGCCAGCAGCTTGCCGACTAGCCGCTACTACGAGCAGTACGTC.

This sequence joins TRBV7-8 and TRBJ1-6; 8 bases align to TRBD1. The CDR3 totals 17 residues. The V gene's germline CDR1 is SGHVS and CDR2 FQNEAQ. V lost 4 bases to trimming and J lost 9 bases; unmatched junction nucleotides: 14. CDR3 coding DNA: TGTGCCAGCAGCTCCCACGAGACAACAGGGGGTAGTTCACCCCTCCACTTT. Translation gives CASSSHETTGGSSPLHF. The whole variable domain, remainder taken from reference TRBV7-8 and TRBJ1-6, is GAGVSQSPRYKVAKRGQDVALRCDPISGHVSLFWYQQALGQGPEFLTYFQNEAQLDKSGLPSDRFFAERPEGSVSTLKIQRTQQEDSAVYLCASSSHETTGGSSPLHFGNGTRLTVT.

This chain links TRBV28 with TRBJ2-7, with 7 bases lining up with TRBD1. Germline CDR1 MDHEN, CDR2 SYDVKM. Germline trimming cut 5 bases from V and 12 bases from J; bases unmatched to any gene: 10. The CDR3 contains 12 residues. DNA for the CDR3: TGTGCCAGCAGTACCTCGGACAGGCTCTGGTACGTC. Protein product: CASSTSDRLWYV.

The CDR3 reads CASSTAVGGTEAFF. In DNA form, the CDR3 reads TGTGCCAGTAGTACGGCAGTCGGGGGCACTGAAGCTTTCTTT. The chain links TRBV19 to TRBJ1-1; possibly TRBD1 for D (5 bases). V lost 4 bases and J 4 bases, leaving 13 bases between the germline ends. The CDR3 length is 14 residues. The germline V gene has CDR1 LNHDA and CDR2 SQIVND (reference sequence).

The chain is built from TRBV27 and TRBJ1-4; D gene uncertain. The CDR3 consists of 12 residues. Germline CDR1 reads MNHEY; CDR2 reads SMNVEV (reference sequence). Trimming stripped 6 bases from V and 3 bases from J, with 5 bases between. CDR3 coding DNA: TGTGCCAGCAGCGCGCCTAATGAAAAACTGTTTTTT. The encoded protein is CASSAPNEKLFF.

The chain employs TRBV7-2 and TRBJ2-7, with TRBD1 matching over 7 bases. Unmatched junction bases numbered 6, after V lost 5 bases and J lost 2 bases. CDR1 is SGHTA and CDR2 is FQGNSA in the germline V gene. This CDR3 spans 14 amino acids. The CDR3 is CASSAWDRAYEQYF. The CDR3 bases are TGTGCCAGCAGCGCCTGGGACAGAGCCTACGAGCAGTACTTC.

This clone was seen a handful of times. V and J are TRBV18 and TRBJ2-5; 7 nucleotides match TRBD1. Per germline, CDR1 KGHSH and CDR2 LQKENI. CDR3 length: 14 amino acids. The trim removed 0 bases at V and 4 bases at J, leaving 2 bases unmatched. The CDR3 DNA reads as TGTGCCAGCTCACCACCTAGGGGGCGAGAGACCCAGTACTTC. This sequence encodes CASSPPRGRETQYF.

The chain links TRBV27 to TRBJ2-2; D may be TRBD1 (5 bases). The CDR3 extends over 15 amino acids. Per the germline V gene, CDR1 is MNHEY and CDR2 is SMNVEV (reference sequence). Trimming took 7 bases from V and 3 from J, leaving 15 bases between them. The CDR3 here is CASTNAGKDTGELFF. CDR3 nucleotide sequence: TGTGCCAGCACCAATGCAGGGAAGGACACCGGGGAGCTGTTTTTT.

This clone came up a few times. The chain combines TRBV5-1 with TRBJ2-7; TRBD1 matches 9 bases. J gave up 0 bases and V 4 bases, and 5 bases lay outside the gene matches. This CDR3 is 15 amino acids long. The germline V gene encodes CDR1 SGHRS and CDR2 YFSETQ. CDR3 nucleotide sequence: TGCGCCAGCAGCGACGGGACAGGGATCTCCTACGAGCAGTACTTC. Its translation is CASSDGTGISYEQYF. The whole variable domain, remainder taken from reference TRBV5-1 and TRBJ2-7, is KAGVTQTPRYLIKTRGQQVTLSCSPISGHRSVSWYQQTPGQGLQFLFEYFSETQRNKGNFPGRFSGRQFSNSRSEMNVSTLELGDSALYLCASSDGTGISYEQYFGPGTRLTVT.

The rearrangement joins TRBV9 to TRBJ2-5; 13 bases agree with TRBD2. The V gene's germline CDR1 is SGDLS and CDR2 YYNGEE. V lost 4 bases to trimming and J lost 1 base; unmatched junction nucleotides: 7. The length of the CDR3 is 17 residues. The CDR3 here is CASSHYGLAGAQETQYF. As DNA, the CDR3 is TGTGCCAGCAGCCACTACGGACTAGCGGGGGCCCAAGAGACCCAGTACTTC.

The V call is TRBV7-9, the J call TRBJ1-2, with a tentative D call TRBD1 (5 bases). Germline CDR1 and CDR2: SEHNR and FQNEAQ (reference sequence). Trimming took 7 bases from V and 6 from J, leaving 12 bases between them. The CDR3 is 12 residues long. CDR3 amino acids: CASTWGVDGYTF. CDR3 nucleotide sequence: TGTGCCAGCACCTGGGGGGTTGATGGCTACACCTTC.

The rearrangement joins TRBV15 to TRBJ1-4; 8 bases are shared with TRBD1. Germline-derived CDR1 and CDR2 are LNHNV and YYDKDF (reference sequence). The ends lost 3 bases at V and 5 bases at J; junction bases unmatched: 5. This CDR3 spans 15 amino acids. The CDR3: CATSSSQGANEKLFF. The CDR3 DNA is TGTGCCACCAGCAGTTCTCAGGGGGCGAATGAAAAACTGTTTTTT.

The rearrangement uses TRBV18 and TRBJ1-2, with 7 positions matching TRBD1. Looked up from germline, CDR1 is KGHSH and CDR2 is LQKENI. The trim removed 4 bases at V and 6 bases at J, leaving 8 bases unmatched. This CDR3 is built from 14 residues. CDR3 sequence (DNA): TGTGCCAGCTCACTAGGAGGGGGCTTGAATGGCTACACCTTC. As protein: CASSLGGGLNGYTF.

The chain combines TRBV5-1 with TRBJ2-1; D is ambiguous. CDR1 and CDR2 (germline): SGHRS, YFSETQ. The CDR3 contains 14 residues. Trimming took 2 bases from V and 0 from J, leaving 6 bases between them. Here the CDR3 DNA reads TGCGCCAGCAGCTTTAGTGGCTCCTACAATGAGCAGTTCTTC. This gives the protein CASSFSGSYNEQFF.